The rows below give T cell receptor beta chains drawn from one sample of a study of identical twins. Each CDR3 protein gets one entry after TCRdb re-called the 5' RACE reads with MiXCR. The sample includes nearly 200,000 distinct CDR3 sequences, 15% to 20% of them seen just once. This sample was shared with a second study, whose subject was T cells expressing NK-cell markers.

Sequencing used CD8+ T cells sorted from blood. These TCRs come from a woman aged 18-30 years in good health. CDR3s leave out the opening cysteine and the closing phenylalanine or tryptophan. A clone size is listed for some rows: how often the clone was seen (once, few, many), or a class if it is expanded.

size	J	V	CDR3
-	TRBJ2-7	TRBV7-6	ASSLAGAGFGEQY
-	TRBJ2-5	TRBV6-1	ASSEAFQRGDQETQY
few	TRBJ2-1	TRBV20-1	SARDPERLLEQF
-	TRBJ2-7	TRBV15	ATRGTAHEQY
few	TRBJ1-1	TRBV7-9	ASSLPGVSEAF
-	TRBJ1-5	TRBV12-3/TRBV12-4	ASSTLFPGEGNQPQH
many	TRBJ2-1	TRBV2	ASRRGGSSYNEQF
few	TRBJ2-1	TRBV11-2	ASSSLGFRIEGEQF
-	TRBJ1-1	TRBV30	AWSPSVEAF
few	TRBJ2-1	TRBV29-1	SVERAGGGTEQF
-	TRBJ2-7	TRBV6-5	ATGGGYEQY
few	TRBJ2-7	TRBV9	ASSVEGEAPYEQY
many	TRBJ2-3	TRBV4-2	ASSQDRGGTDTQY
few	TRBJ2-1	TRBV9	ASSVSHGGGYNEQF
-	TRBJ2-7	TRBV20-1	SAGYRGQSYEQY
few	TRBJ2-7	TRBV20-1	SATGDGRISYEQY
-	TRBJ1-2	TRBV10-2	ASSESGNYGYT
many	TRBJ2-3	TRBV29-1	SVAPGDGDTQY
-	TRBJ2-1	TRBV2	ATYTRTSGRRNEQF
few	TRBJ2-5	TRBV10-3	AISESLAETQY
few	TRBJ2-1	TRBV20-1	SAVPGLAGGSDEQF
few	TRBJ2-5	TRBV29-1	SVEGSQSGNQETQY
few	TRBJ2-2	TRBV7-3	ASSFRTGELF
-	TRBJ2-1	TRBV7-6	ASSSLSGGGPLRS
-	TRBJ2-3	TRBV11-2	ASSFPGGSTDTQY
many	TRBJ2-1	TRBV29-1	SEVSPPSSPEYNEQF
-	TRBJ1-1	TRBV12-3/TRBV12-4	ASRRGLPEAF
many	TRBJ2-1	TRBV6-4	ASSDSATGDYNEQF
-	TRBJ2-6	TRBV7-8	ASSFSPEGQGFGANVLT
-	TRBJ2-5	TRBV6-5	ASSYAAAETQY
-	TRBJ1-6	TRBV12-3/TRBV12-4	ASRRQGRWPLH